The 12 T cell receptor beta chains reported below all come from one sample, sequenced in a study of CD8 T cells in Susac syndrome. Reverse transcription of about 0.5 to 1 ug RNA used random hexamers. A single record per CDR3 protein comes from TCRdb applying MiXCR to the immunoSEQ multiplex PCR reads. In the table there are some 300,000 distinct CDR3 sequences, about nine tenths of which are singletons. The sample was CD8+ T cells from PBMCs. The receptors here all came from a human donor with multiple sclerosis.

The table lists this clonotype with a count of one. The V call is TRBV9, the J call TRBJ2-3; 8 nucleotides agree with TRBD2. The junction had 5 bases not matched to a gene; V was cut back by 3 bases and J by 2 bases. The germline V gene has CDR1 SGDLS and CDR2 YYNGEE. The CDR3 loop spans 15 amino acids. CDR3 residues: CASSESGGLTDTQYF. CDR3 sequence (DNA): TGTGCCAGCAGCGAGAGCGGGGGCCTCACAGATACGCAGTATTTT.

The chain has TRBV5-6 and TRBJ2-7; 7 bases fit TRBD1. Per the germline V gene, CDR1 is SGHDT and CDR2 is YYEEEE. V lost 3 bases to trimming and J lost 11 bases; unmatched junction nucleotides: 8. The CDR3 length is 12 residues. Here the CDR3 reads CASSSGQLQEYF. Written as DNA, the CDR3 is TGTGCCAGCAGCTCGGGACAGCTGCAGGAGTACTTC.

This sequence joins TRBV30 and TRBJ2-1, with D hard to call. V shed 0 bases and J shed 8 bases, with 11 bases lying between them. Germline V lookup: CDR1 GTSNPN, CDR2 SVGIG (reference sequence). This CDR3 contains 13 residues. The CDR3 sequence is CAWSVRTSHEQFF. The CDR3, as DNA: TGTGCCTGGAGTGTGAGAACTTCCCATGAGCAGTTCTTC.

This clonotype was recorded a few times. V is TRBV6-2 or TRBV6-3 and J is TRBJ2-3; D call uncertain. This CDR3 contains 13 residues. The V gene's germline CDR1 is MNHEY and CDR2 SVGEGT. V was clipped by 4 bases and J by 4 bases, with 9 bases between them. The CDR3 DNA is TGTGCCAGCAGTTGGACCGGCCCAGATACGCAGTATTTT. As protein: CASSWTGPDTQYF.

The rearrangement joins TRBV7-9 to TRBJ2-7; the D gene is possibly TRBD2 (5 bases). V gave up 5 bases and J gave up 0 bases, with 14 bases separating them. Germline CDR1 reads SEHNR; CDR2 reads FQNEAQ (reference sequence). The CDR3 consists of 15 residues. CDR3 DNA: TGTGCCAGCAGCCTAAAGGGCGACTACTCCTACGAGCAGTACTTC. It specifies CASSLKGDYSYEQYF.

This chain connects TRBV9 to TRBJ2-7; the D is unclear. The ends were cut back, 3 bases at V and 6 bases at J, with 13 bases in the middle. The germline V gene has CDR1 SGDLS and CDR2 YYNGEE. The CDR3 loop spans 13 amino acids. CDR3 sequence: CASSDGTTGEQYF. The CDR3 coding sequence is TGTGCCAGCAGCGATGGAACTACGGGCGAGCAGTACTTC. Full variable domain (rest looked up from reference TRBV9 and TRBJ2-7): DSGVTQTPKHLITATGQRVTLRCSPRSGDLSVYWYQQSLDQGLQFLIQYYNGEERAKGNILERFSAQQFPDLHSELNLSSLELGDSALYFCASSDGTTGEQYFGPGTRLTVT.

The DNA for the CDR3 is TGTGCCAGCAGGGTCCTGCTAGCGGGGGAGCAGTACTTC. Protein product: CASRVLLAGEQYF. The rearrangement uses TRBV6-5 and TRBJ2-7; 9 nucleotides match TRBD2. Germline assignment: CDR1 MNHEY and CDR2 SVGAGI. The CDR3 is 13 amino acids. After removal of 6 bases from V and 7 bases from J, the junction contained 7 bases not matched to a gene.

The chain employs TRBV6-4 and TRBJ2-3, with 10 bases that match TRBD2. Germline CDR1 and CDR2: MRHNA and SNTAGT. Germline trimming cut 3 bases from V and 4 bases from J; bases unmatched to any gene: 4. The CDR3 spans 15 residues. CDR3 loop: CASSEATSGPDTQYF. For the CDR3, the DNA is TGTGCCAGCAGTGAAGCGACTAGCGGGCCAGATACGCAGTATTTT.

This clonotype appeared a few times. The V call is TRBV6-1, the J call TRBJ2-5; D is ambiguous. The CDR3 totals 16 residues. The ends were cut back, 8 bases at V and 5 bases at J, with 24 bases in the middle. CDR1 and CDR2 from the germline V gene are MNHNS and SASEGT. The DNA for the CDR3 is TGTGCCAGCTCTCCCTGGAGCGTCGAAGGAACGGAGACCCAGTACTTC. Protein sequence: CASSPWSVEGTETQYF.

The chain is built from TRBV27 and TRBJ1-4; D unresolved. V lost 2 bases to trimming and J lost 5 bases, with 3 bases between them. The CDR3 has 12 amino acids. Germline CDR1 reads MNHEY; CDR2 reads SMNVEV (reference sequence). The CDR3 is CASSLDNEKLFF. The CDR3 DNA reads TGTGCCAGCAGTTTAGACAATGAAAAACTGTTTTTT.

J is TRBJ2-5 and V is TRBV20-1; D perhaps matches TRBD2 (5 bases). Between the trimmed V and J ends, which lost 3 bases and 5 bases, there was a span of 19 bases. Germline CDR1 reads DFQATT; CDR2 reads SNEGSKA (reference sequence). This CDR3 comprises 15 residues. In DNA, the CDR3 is TGCAGTGCTAGGTCCGGCGGGCTAGCTATGGAGACCCAGTACTTC. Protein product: CSARSGGLAMETQYF.

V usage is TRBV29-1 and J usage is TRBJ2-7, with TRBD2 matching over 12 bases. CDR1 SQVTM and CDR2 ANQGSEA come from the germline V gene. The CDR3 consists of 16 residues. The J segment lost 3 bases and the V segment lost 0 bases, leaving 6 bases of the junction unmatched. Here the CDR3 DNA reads TGCAGCGTTGAAGAGGGGACTAGCGGGCTCGACTACGAGCAGTACTTC. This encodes CSVEEGTSGLDYEQYF.